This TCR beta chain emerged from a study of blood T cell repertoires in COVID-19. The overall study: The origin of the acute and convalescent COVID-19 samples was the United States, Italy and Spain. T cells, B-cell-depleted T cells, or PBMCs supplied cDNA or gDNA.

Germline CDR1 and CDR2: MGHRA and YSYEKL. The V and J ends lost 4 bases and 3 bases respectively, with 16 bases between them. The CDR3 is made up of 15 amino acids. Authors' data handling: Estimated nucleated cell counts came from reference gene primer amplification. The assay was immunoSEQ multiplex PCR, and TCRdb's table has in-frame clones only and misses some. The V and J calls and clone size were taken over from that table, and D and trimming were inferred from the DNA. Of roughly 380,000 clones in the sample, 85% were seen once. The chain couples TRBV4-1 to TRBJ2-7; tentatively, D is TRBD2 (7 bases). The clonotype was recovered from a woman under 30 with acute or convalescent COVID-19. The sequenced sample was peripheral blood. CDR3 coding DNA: TGCGCCAGCAGCCTCTTACAGGGAGGGAACTACGAGCAGTACTTC. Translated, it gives CASSLLQGGNYEQYF.